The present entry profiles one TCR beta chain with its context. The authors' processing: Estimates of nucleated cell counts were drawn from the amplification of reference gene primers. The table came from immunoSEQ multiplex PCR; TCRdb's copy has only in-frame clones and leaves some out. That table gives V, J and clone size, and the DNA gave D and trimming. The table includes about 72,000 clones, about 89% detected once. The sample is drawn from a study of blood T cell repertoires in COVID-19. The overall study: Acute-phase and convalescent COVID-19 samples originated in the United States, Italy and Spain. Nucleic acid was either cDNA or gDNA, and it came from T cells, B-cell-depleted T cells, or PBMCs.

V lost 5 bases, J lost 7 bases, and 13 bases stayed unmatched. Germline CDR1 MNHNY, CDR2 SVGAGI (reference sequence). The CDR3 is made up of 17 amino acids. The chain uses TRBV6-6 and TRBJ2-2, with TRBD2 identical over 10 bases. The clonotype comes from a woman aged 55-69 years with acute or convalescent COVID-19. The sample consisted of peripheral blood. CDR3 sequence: CASSPRPVAGGGGELFF. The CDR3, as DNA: TGTGCCAGCAGTCCCAGGCCGGTAGCGGGGGGTGGCGGGGAGCTGTTTTTT.